The rows below give T cell receptor beta chains drawn from one sample of a study of CD4+ T cells in melanoma. Sequenced by immunoSEQ multiplex PCR; TCRdb stores in-frame clones only, minus some. The sample has about 54,000 clones, 55% to 75% seen once. The sample consisted of tumor tissue. The receptor source for this set is a human donor with melanoma. Each CDR3 is given with its conserved first and last residue. The D gene is left open where the match is weak. Expanded clones are given a class, and other clones once, few, many or no size at all.

>-|TRBJ2-1|few|TRBV27
CASSLLESSYNEQFF
TGTGCCAGCAGTTTATTGGAGTCTTCATATAATGAGCAGTTCTTC
>TRBD1|TRBJ2-3|-|TRBV7-9
CASSEQGASTDTQYF
TGTGCCAGCAGCGAACAGGGGGCTAGCACAGATACGCAGTATTTT
>TRBD1|TRBJ1-6|-|TRBV15
CATSRDSSLTGIGLRPLHF
TGTGCCACCAGCAGAGATTCGTCTTTGACAGGGATCGGTCTTCGGCCCCTCCACTTT
>-|TRBJ1-5|many|TRBV7-8
CASSLSLGRRNQPQHF
TGTGCCAGCAGCTTAAGTTTGGGACGGCGAAATCAGCCCCAGCATTTT
>TRBD2|TRBJ2-5|-|TRBV5-1
CASSLDASGGKTQYF
TGCGCCAGCAGCTTGGATGCTAGCGGGGGGAAGACCCAGTACTTC
>-|TRBJ1-1|-|TRBV11-1
CASSINRVATEAFF
TGTGCCAGCAGCATTAACAGGGTTGCCACTGAAGCTTTCTTT
>TRBD1|TRBJ1-5|-|TRBV18
CASSSGRGQGNQPQHF
TGTGCCAGCTCCTCGGGCAGGGGGCAAGGCAATCAGCCCCAGCATTTT
>-|TRBJ2-2|-|TRBV27
CASSLTGPGELFF
TGTGCCAGCAGTTTAACCGGGCCCGGGGAGCTGTTTTTT
>-|TRBJ1-3|once|TRBV7-2
CASSLGLSSGNTIYF
TGTGCCAGCAGCTTAGGACTAAGCTCTGGAAACACCATATATTTT
>TRBD1|TRBJ2-2|-|TRBV7-3
CASSLTWDRGRHGELFF
TGTGCCAGCAGCTTAACGTGGGACAGGGGGCGACACGGGGAGCTGTTTTTT
>-|TRBJ1-5|-|TRBV10-1
CASSEWVNRAVNQPQHF
TGCGCCAGCAGTGAGTGGGTAAACAGGGCCGTCAATCAGCCCCAGCATTTT
>TRBD2|TRBJ2-1|-|TRBV5-1
CASRRSGGAISYNEQFF
TGCGCCAGCAGAAGGTCGGGGGGGGCCATATCCTACAATGAGCAGTTCTTC
>-|TRBJ1-6|medium-sized|TRBV19
CASSIPTTVSPLHF
TGTGCCAGTAGTATCCCTACGACGGTTTCACCCCTCCACTTT
>-|TRBJ2-5|-|TRBV13
CASSLDPGGETQYF
TGTGCCAGCAGCTTAGACCCGGGCGGGGAGACCCAGTACTTC
>-|TRBJ1-1|-|TRBV30
CAWSPRVSEAFF
TGTGCCTGGAGTCCCAGGGTTTCTGAAGCTTTCTTT
>-|TRBJ2-7|few|TRBV9
CASSPETGDYEQYF
TGTGCCAGCAGCCCCGAGACGGGGGACTACGAGCAGTACTTC
>-|TRBJ2-1|once|TRBV6-6
CASSYSGATNEQFF
TGTGCCAGCAGTTACTCGGGGGCGACCAATGAGCAGTTCTTC
>TRBD1|TRBJ1-1|few|TRBV4-2
CASSARQGTTEAFF
TGTGCCAGCAGCGCCCGACAGGGAACCACTGAAGCTTTCTTT
>-|TRBJ1-1|-|TRBV13
CASSRWGGTEAFF
TGTGCCAGCAGTCGCTGGGGTGGCACTGAAGCTTTCTTT
>-|TRBJ1-1|medium-sized|TRBV29-1
CSVDLANTEAFF
TGCAGCGTTGACTTGGCGAACACTGAAGCTTTCTTT
>TRBD2|TRBJ2-3|-|TRBV27
CASSPGGADTQYF
TGTGCCAGCAGTCCCGGGGGGGCTGATACGCAGTATTTT
>TRBD1|TRBJ1-5|-|TRBV5-6
CASSSDREPHQPQHF
TGTGCCAGCAGCTCGGACAGGGAACCCCATCAGCCCCAGCATTTT
>-|TRBJ2-1|few|TRBV7-8
CASSSMTENNEQFF
TGTGCCAGCAGCTCCATGACTGAAAACAATGAGCAGTTCTTC
>-|TRBJ1-1|-|TRBV6-6
CASSRTGQNTEAFF
TGTGCCAGCAGCCGGACGGGACAGAACACTGAAGCTTTCTTT
>TRBD1|TRBJ1-1|once|TRBV2
CASSGGDRGLGAFF
TGTGCCAGCAGTGGGGGGGACAGGGGATTAGGAGCTTTCTTT
>-|TRBJ2-3|-|TRBV5-1
CASSLDRTSTDTQYF
TGCGCCAGCAGCTTGGATCGGACAAGCACAGATACGCAGTATTTT
>-|TRBJ1-4|-|TRBV5-1
CASSLGQGAEKLFF
TGCGCCAGCAGCTTGGGGCAGGGAGCGGAAAAACTGTTTTTT
>-|TRBJ1-2|-|TRBV4-3
CASSQGGGVSYGYTF
TGCGCCAGCAGCCAAGGGGGAGGGGTAAGCTATGGCTACACCTTC
>TRBD1|TRBJ2-7|-|TRBV5-6
CASSPIIGTGVGEQYF
TGTGCCAGCAGCCCAATTATAGGGACAGGGGTTGGGGAGCAGTACTTC
>-|TRBJ2-6|-|TRBV27
CASSLIGGGRSSGANVLTF
TGTGCCAGCAGTTTAATCGGCGGTGGCAGGAGCTCTGGGGCCAACGTCCTGACTTTC
>-|TRBJ1-3|few|TRBV6-6
CASSYSGRSSGNTIYF
TGTGCCAGCAGTTACTCAGGCAGGAGCTCTGGAAACACCATATATTTT
>-|TRBJ2-7|-|TRBV15
CATSREKNRDEQYF
TGTGCCACCAGCAGAGAGAAGAACAGGGACGAGCAGTACTTC
>TRBD1|TRBJ1-2|once|TRBV7-2
CASSFTGGFGRGYTF
TGTGCCAGCAGCTTCACAGGGGGTTTCGGGAGAGGCTACACCTTC
>-|TRBJ2-7|-|TRBV2
CASHEAWSSYEQYF
TGTGCCAGCCACGAGGCGTGGAGCTCCTACGAGCAGTACTTC
>-|TRBJ2-1|-|TRBV27
CASSSQGLNEQFF
TGTGCCAGCAGTTCACAGGGTTTGAATGAGCAGTTCTTC
>TRBD1|TRBJ2-7|-|TRBV11-1
CASSSPGGYEQYF
TGTGCCAGCAGCAGCCCAGGGGGCTACGAGCAGTACTTC
>TRBD2|TRBJ2-5|-|TRBV5-1
CASSHRGGGETQYF
TGCGCCAGCAGCCACCGGGGGGGCGGGGAGACCCAGTACTTC
>TRBD1|TRBJ2-7|few|TRBV2
CASSEVDRGWFEQYF
TGTGCCAGCAGTGAAGTCGACAGGGGGTGGTTCGAGCAGTACTTC
>TRBD1|TRBJ2-7|many|TRBV30
CAWTGTGTYEQYF
TGTGCCTGGACTGGGACAGGAACCTACGAGCAGTACTTC
>-|TRBJ2-4|-|TRBV30
CAWSVQGMGRDIQYF
TGTGCCTGGAGTGTACAGGGAATGGGCCGGGACATTCAGTACTTC
>-|TRBJ2-3|-|TRBV4-1
CASSREGGSDTQYF
TGCGCCAGCAGCAGGGAAGGTGGGTCAGATACGCAGTATTTT
>-|TRBJ1-1|-|TRBV5-1
CASSVQGGRTEAFF
TGCGCCAGCAGCGTACAGGGCGGGAGAACTGAAGCTTTCTTT
>-|TRBJ1-2|-|TRBV15
CATSREATEADGYTF
TGTGCCACCAGCAGAGAGGCGACCGAAGCGGATGGCTACACCTTC
>-|TRBJ1-1|-|TRBV5-1
CASSHNGQNTEAFF
TGCGCCAGCAGCCACAACGGCCAGAACACTGAAGCTTTCTTT
>-|TRBJ2-1|-|TRBV11-1
CASSLSYNEQFF
TGTGCCAGCAGCTTATCCTACAATGAGCAGTTCTTC
>TRBD1|TRBJ1-2|-|TRBV6-1
CASSWTGGYGYTF
TGTGCCAGCAGTTGGACAGGGGGCTATGGCTACACCTTC
>TRBD1|TRBJ1-2|-|TRBV15
CATSRSGTGQLYGYTF
TGTGCCACCAGCAGATCCGGGACAGGCCAGCTCTATGGCTACACCTTC
>TRBD2|TRBJ2-3|many|TRBV13
CASSPRLAGGPEDTQYF
TGTGCCAGCAGCCCTCGACTAGCGGGGGGGCCAGAGGATACGCAGTATTTT
>-|TRBJ1-1|few|TRBV19
CASSFLDGTEAFF
TGTGCCAGTAGTTTCTTGGACGGTACTGAAGCTTTCTTT
>-|TRBJ2-7|-|TRBV7-2
CASSLAPSSEQYF
TGTGCCAGCAGCTTAGCGCCCAGTAGCGAGCAGTACTTC
>-|TRBJ1-1|-|TRBV14
CASSLDYTEAFF
TGTGCCAGCAGCCTGGATTACACTGAAGCTTTCTTT
>-|TRBJ2-7|once|TRBV4-3
CASSQESHTYEQYF
TGCGCCAGCAGCCAAGAGTCTCATACCTACGAGCAGTACTTC
>-|TRBJ1-1|-|TRBV7-2
CASSFSLNTEAFF
TGTGCCAGCAGCTTTTCGCTGAACACTGAAGCTTTCTTT
>-|TRBJ2-7|-|TRBV27
CASSPNSLEQYF
TGTGCCAGCAGTCCGAACAGCCTCGAGCAGTACTTC
>-|TRBJ2-1|-|TRBV10-3
CAISGTGTLSYNEQFF
TGTGCCATCAGTGGAACCGGGACACTCTCCTACAATGAGCAGTTCTTC
>-|TRBJ2-7|-|TRBV28
CASSSLGGGDPSEQYF
TGTGCCAGCAGTTCCCTTGGAGGGGGCGATCCTAGCGAGCAGTACTTC
>-|TRBJ1-1|once|TRBV2
CASSEVGSNTEAFF
TGTGCCAGCAGTGAAGTAGGAAGCAACACTGAAGCTTTCTTT
>-|TRBJ1-2|-|TRBV7-9
CASSLAQNYGYTF
TGTGCCAGCAGCTTAGCACAGAACTATGGCTACACCTTC
>TRBD1|TRBJ1-2|-|TRBV19
CASWTGGRYGYTF
TGTGCCAGCTGGACAGGGGGTCGGTATGGCTACACCTTC